This TCR beta chain was captured in a study of PD-L1 blockade in urothelial cancer. About the study: Each patient had 0 to 3 earlier chemotherapy regimens.

Sample time point: pretreatment peripheral blood. As to this clone: Other nucleotide sequences from this sample produce the same CDR3.

Between the trimmed V and J ends, which lost 5 bases and 5 bases, there was a span of 12 bases. Germline V gene data show CDR1 as MNHNS and CDR2 as SASEGT. The CDR3 spans 14 residues. Synthetic analogs of TCR templates were spiked into every PCR. Libraries were prepared by immunoSEQ multiplex PCR; TCRdb keeps only in-frame clonotypes and omits some of them. In the table there are 130,000 or so clones, approximately 84% of which are singletons. The receptor's source is a middle-aged man with urothelial cancer. The genes are TRBV6-1 and TRBJ1-4; D remains unclear. The material was PBMCs, obtained around atezolizumab (anti-PD-L1) treatment. The CDR3: CASSRQATNEKLFF. The CDR3 nucleotides read TGTGCCAGCAGTAGGCAGGCCACAAATGAAAAACTGTTTTTT.